This TCR beta chain was documented in a study of blood T cell repertoires in COVID-19. Study-wide background: Samples representing acute and convalescent COVID-19 were sourced from the United States, Italy and Spain.

Trimming took off 5 bases at V and 0 bases at J, with 12 bases between the two ends. Germline CDR1 is SGHVS and CDR2 is FQNEAQ. The CDR3 is made up of 15 amino acids. Original handling: Scientists estimated how many nucleated cells there were by amplifying reference gene primers. TCRdb keeps only in-frame clones here, not all; method: immunoSEQ multiplex PCR. V, J and clone size are taken as reported in that table, and D and trimming were inferred from the DNA itself. Among roughly 250,000 clones listed, 81% were seen once. This TCR came from an older woman with active or convalescent COVID-19. The genes are TRBV7-8 and TRBJ2-3, with unresolved D. Specimen: peripheral blood. CDR3 nucleotides: TGTGCCAGCAGCCGGAGAGGTTATAGCACAGATACGCAGTATTTT. Translated, it gives CASSRRGYSTDTQYF.